The sequence of this T cell receptor (beta chain) was determined in a study of early T cells in non-severe SARS-CoV-2 infection. Study context: RNA in bulk from unsorted whole blood was sequenced, and chains were unpaired. General study findings and limits: VDJdb matching, biased toward anti-spike CD8 responses, missed private and CD4 specificities.

This clonotype was seen repeatedly, ten times or more. What it binds is unknown. Germline V lookup: CDR1 LGHDT, CDR2 YNNKEL (reference sequence). The CDR3 covers 16 residues. V lost 0 bases and J lost 5, with 16 bases in between. Attached unique molecular identifiers marked individual cDNA molecules. MiXCR, applied by TCRdb to the 5' RACE reads, yields one record per CDR3 protein. The sample has approximately 40,000 distinct CDR3 sequences; 9.5% to 13% are singletons. This TCR was recovered from an adult who was a healthcare worker with PCR-confirmed SARS-CoV-2 infection or an uninfected control (not recorded which). The chain links TRBV3-1 to TRBJ1-1; D is unclear. Material for sequencing was whole blood. CDR3 residues: CASSQEIEAFSTEAFF. As DNA, the CDR3 is TGTGCCAGCAGCCAAGAGATAGAGGCATTCTCTACTGAAGCTTTCTTT. Complete variable domain (other parts from reference TRBV3-1 and TRBJ1-1): DTAVSQTPKYLVTQMGNDKSIKCEQNLGHDTMYWYKQDSKKFLKIMFSYNNKELIINETVPNRFSPKSPDKAHLNLHINSLELGDSAVYFCASSQEIEAFSTEAFFGQGTRLTVV.